This T cell receptor (beta chain) was captured by sequencing in a study of blood T cell repertoires in COVID-19. Study details: Material from acute and convalescent COVID-19 was sourced from the United States, Italy and Spain. T cells, B-cell-depleted T cells, or PBMCs supplied cDNA or gDNA.

As originally analysed: Estimation of nucleated cell counts was performed using reference gene primer amplification. Some clones are missing from TCRdb's copy, which holds only in-frame ones; the method was immunoSEQ multiplex PCR. D and trimming were read from the DNA, whereas the V and J calls and clone size are those reported in that table. The sample shows about 150,000 clones, over 80% of them seen only once. Looked up from germline, CDR1 is LGHNA and CDR2 is YNFKEQ. V was clipped by 3 bases and J by 0 bases; unmatched bases: 1. This CDR3 comprises 15 residues. Source material: peripheral blood. The chain uses TRBV4-2 and TRBJ1-3, with 8 nucleotides matching TRBD1. The clonotype was recovered from a man aged 50 or older with active COVID-19. The CDR3 nucleotides read TGTGCCAGCAGCCAGGACAGGGTCTCTGGAAACACCATATATTTT. It encodes CASSQDRVSGNTIYF.